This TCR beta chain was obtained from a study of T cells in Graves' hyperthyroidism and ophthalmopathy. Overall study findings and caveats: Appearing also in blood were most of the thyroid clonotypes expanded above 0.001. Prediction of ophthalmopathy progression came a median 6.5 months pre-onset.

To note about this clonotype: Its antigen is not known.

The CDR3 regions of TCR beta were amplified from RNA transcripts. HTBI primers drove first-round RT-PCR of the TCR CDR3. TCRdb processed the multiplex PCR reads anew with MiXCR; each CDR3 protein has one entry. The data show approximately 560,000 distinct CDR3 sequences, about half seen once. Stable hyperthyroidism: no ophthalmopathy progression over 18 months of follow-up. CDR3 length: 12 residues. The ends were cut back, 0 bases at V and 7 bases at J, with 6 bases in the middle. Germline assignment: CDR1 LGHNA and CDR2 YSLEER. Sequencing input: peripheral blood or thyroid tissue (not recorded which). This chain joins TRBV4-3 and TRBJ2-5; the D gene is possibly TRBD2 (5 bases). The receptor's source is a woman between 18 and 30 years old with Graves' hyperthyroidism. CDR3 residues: CASSQERGTQYF. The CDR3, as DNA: TGCGCCAGCAGCCAAGAACGGGGGACCCAGTACTTC.